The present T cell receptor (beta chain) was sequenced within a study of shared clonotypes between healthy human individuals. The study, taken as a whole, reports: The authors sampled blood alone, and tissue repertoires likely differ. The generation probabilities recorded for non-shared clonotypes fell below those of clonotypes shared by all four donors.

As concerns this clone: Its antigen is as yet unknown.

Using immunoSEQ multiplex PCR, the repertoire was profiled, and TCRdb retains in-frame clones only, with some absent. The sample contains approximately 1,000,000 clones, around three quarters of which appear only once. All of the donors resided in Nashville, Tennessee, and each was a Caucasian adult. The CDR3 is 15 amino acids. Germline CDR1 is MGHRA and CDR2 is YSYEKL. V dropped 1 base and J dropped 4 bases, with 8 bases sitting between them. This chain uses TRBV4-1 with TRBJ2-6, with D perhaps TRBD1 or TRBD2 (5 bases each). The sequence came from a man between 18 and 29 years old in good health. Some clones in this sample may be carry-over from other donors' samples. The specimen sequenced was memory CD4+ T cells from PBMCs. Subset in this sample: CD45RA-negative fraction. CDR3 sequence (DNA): TGCGCCAGCAGCCAAGGAGGGACGGGGGCCAACGTCCTGACTTTC. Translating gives CASSQGGTGANVLTF.